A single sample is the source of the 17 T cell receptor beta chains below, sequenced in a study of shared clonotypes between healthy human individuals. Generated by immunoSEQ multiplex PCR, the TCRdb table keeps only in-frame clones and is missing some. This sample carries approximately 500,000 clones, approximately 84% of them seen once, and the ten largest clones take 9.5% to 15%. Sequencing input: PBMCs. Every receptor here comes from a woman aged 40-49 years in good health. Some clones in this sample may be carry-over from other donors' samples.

The CDR3 coding sequence is TGTGCCAGCGCTAAAGGGCGGGACAATGAGCAGTTCTTC. It encodes CASAKGRDNEQFF. The chain carries TRBV18 and TRBJ2-1, with D perhaps TRBD2 (5 bases). CDR1 is KGHSH, CDR2 LQKENI, per germline. Trimming stripped 8 bases from V and 5 bases from J, with 13 bases between. CDR3 size: 13 residues.

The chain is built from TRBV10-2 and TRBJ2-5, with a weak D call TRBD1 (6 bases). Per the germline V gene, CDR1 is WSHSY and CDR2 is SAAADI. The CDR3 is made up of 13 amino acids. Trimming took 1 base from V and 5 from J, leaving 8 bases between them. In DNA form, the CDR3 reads TGCGCCAGCAGTGAGTGGCAGGGGGAGACCCAGTACTTC. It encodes CASSEWQGETQYF.

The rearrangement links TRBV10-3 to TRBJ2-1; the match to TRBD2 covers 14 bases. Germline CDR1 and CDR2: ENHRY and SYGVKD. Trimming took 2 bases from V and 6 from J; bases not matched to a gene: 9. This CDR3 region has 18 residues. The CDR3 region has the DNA TGTGCCATCAGTGAGAGCCGACTAGCGGGAGGGCCGGGCAATGAGCAGTTCTTC. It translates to CAISESRLAGGPGNEQFF.

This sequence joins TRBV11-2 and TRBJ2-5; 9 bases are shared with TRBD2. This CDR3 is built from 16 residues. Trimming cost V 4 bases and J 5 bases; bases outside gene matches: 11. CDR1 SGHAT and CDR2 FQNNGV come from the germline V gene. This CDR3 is CASSSTSGQSWETQYF. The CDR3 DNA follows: TGTGCCAGCAGCTCGACTAGCGGCCAGAGTTGGGAGACCCAGTACTTC.

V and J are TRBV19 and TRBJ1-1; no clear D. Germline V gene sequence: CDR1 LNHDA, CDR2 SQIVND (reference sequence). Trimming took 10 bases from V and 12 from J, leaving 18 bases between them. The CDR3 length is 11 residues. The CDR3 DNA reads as TGTGCCACTTTGACTGCAGAACGGCCTTTCTTT. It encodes CATLTAERPFF. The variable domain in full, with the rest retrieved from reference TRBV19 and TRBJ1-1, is DGGITQSPKYLFRKEGQNVTLSCEQNLNHDAMYWYRQDPGQGLRLIYYSQIVNDFQKGDIAEGYSVSREKKESFPLTVTSAQKNPTAFYLCATLTAERPFFGQGTRLTVV.

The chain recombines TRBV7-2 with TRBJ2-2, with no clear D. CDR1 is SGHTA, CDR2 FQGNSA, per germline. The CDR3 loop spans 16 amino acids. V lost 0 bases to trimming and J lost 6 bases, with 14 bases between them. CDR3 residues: CASSLAGSSFAGELFF. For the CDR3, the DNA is TGTGCCAGCAGCTTAGCGGGATCTTCTTTCGCCGGGGAGCTGTTTTTT.

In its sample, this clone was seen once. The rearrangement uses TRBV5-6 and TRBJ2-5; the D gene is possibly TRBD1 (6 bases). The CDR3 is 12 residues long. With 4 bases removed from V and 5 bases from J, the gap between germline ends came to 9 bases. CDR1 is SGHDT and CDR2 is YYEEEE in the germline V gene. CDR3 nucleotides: TGTGCCAGCAGCCAGGGGATCGAGACCCAGTACTTC. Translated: CASSQGIETQYF.

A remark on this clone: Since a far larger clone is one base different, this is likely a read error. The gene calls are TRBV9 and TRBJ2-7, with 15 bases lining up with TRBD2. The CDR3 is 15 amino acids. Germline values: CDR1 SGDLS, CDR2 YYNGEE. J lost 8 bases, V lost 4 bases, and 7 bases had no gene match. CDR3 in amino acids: CASSQVGLAGGKQYF. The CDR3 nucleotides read TGTGCCAGCAGCCAAGTGGGACTAGCGGGGGGCAAGCAGTACTTC.

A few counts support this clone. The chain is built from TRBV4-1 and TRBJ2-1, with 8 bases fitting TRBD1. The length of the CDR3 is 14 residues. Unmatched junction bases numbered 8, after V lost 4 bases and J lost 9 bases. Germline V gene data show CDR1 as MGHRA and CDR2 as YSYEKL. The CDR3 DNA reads TGCGCCAGCAGCCTGTATCAGGGGGCTATTGAGCAGTTCTTC. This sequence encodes CASSLYQGAIEQFF.

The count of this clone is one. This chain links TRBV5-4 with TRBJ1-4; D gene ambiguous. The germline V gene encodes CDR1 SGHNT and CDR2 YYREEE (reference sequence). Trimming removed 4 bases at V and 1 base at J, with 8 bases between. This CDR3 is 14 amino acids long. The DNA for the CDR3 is TGTGCCAGCAGCGTCGCGGGAACTAATGAAAAACTGTTTTTT. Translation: CASSVAGTNEKLFF.

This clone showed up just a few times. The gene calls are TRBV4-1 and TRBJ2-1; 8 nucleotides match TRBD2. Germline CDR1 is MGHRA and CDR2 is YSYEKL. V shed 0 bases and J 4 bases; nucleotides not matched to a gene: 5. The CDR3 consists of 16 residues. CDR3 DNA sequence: TGCGCCAGCAGCCAAGATAAGGCTAGCGGGTACAATGAGCAGTTCTTC. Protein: CASSQDKASGYNEQFF.

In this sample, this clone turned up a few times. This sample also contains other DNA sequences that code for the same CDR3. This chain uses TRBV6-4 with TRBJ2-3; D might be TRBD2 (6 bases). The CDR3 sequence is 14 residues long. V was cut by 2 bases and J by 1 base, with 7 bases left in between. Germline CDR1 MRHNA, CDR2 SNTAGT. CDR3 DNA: TGTGCCAGCAGTGACGGAGGGGGCACAGATACGCAGTATTTT. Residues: CASSDGGGTDTQYF.

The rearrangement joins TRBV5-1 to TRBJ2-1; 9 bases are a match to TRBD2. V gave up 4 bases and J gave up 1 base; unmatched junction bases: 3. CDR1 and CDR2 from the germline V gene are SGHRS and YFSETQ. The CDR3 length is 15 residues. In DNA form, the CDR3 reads TGCGCCAGCAGCCCCGCGGGAGGGTCCTACAATGAGCAGTTCTTC. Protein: CASSPAGGSYNEQFF.

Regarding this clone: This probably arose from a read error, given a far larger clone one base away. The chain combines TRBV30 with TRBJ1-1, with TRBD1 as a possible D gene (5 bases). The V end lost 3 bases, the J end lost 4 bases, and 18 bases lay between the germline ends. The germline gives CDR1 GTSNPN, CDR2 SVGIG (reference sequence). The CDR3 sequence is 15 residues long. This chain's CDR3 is CAWSLPLGLSTEAFF. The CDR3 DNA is TGTGCCTGGAGCTTACCTTTGGGACTTAGCACTGAAGCTTTCTTT.

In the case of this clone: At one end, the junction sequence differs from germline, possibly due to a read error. CDR3 region: CASSPHPGQGEPDF. The DNA for the CDR3 is TGTGCCAGCAGCCCACACCCGGGACAGGGGGAACCGGACTTC. J is TRBJ2-7 and V is TRBV7-3; 11 bases agree with TRBD1. CDR3 size: 14 residues. Germline V lookup: CDR1 SGHTA, CDR2 FQGTGA. The full variable domain, rest sourced from reference TRBV7-3 and TRBJ2-7, is GAGVSQTPSNKVTEKGKYVELRCDPISGHTALYWYRQSLGQGPEFLIYFQGTGAADDSGLPNDRFFAVRPEGSVSTLKIQRTERGDSAVYLCASSPHPGQGEPDFGPGTRLTVT.

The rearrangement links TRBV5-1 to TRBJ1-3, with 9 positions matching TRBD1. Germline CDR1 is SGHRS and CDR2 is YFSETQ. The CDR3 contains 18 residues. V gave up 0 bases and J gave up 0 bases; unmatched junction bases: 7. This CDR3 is CASSLDGTGPYSGNTIYF. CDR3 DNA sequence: TGCGCCAGCAGCTTGGACGGGACAGGGCCCTACTCTGGAAACACCATATATTTT.

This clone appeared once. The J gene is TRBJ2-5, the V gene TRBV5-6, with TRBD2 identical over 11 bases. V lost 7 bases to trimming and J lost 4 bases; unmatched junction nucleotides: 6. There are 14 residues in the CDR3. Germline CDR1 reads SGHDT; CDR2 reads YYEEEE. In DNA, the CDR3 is TGTGCCAGCGGGGATAGCGGGAGGGGAGAGACCCAGTACTTC. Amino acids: CASGDSGRGETQYF.